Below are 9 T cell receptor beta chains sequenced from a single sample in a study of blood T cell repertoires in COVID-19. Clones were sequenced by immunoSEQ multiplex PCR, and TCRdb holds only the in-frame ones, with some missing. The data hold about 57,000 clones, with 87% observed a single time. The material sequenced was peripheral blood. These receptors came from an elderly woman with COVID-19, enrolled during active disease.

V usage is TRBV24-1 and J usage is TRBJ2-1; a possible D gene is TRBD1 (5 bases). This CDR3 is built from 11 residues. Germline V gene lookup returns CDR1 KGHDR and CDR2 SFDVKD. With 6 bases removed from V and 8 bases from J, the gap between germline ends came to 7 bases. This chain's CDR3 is CATSLGDEQFF. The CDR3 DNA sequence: TGTGCCACCAGTTTAGGGGATGAGCAGTTCTTC.

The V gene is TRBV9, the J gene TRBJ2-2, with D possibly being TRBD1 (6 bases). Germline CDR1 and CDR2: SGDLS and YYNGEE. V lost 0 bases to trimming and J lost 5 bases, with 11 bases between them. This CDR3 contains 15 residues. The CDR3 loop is CASSVVQGQTGELFF. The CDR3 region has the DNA TGTGCCAGCAGCGTAGTCCAGGGGCAAACCGGGGAGCTGTTTTTT.

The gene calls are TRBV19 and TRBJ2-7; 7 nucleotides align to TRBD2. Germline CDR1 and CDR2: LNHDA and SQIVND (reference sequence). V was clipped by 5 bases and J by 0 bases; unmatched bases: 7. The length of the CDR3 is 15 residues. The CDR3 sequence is CASSPNGGSSYEQYF. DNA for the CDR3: TGTGCCAGTAGTCCCAACGGGGGGTCCTCCTACGAGCAGTACTTC.

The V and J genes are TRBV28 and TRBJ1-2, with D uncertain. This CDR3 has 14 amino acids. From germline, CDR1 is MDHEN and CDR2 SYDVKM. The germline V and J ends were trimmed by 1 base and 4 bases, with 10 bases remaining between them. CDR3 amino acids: CASSLLPPIYGYTF. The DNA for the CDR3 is TGTGCCAGCAGTTTATTGCCTCCTATCTATGGCTACACCTTC.

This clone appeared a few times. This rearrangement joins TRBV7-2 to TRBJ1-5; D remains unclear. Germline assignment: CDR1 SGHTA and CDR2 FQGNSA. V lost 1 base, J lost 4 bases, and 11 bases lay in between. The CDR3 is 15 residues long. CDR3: CASSLGGGSNQPQHF. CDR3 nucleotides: TGTGCCAGCAGCTTAGGCGGCGGCAGTAATCAGCCCCAGCATTTT. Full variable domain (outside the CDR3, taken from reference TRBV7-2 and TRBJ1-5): GAGVSQSPSNKVTEKGKDVELRCDPISGHTALYWYRQSLGQGLEFLIYFQGNSAPDKSGLPSDRFSAERTGGSVSTLTIQRTQQEDSAVYLCASSLGGGSNQPQHFGDGTRLSIL.

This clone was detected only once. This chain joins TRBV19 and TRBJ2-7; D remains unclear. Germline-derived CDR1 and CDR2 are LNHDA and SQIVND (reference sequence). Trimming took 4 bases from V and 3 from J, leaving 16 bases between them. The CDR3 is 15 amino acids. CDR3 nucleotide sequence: TGTGCCAGTAGTAATCCAAATGAAGGAGTCTACGAGCAGTACTTC. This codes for CASSNPNEGVYEQYF. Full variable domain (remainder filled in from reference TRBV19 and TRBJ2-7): DGGITQSPKYLFRKEGQNVTLSCEQNLNHDAMYWYRQDPGQGLRLIYYSQIVNDFQKGDIAEGYSVSREKKESFPLTVTSAQKNPTAFYLCASSNPNEGVYEQYFGPGTRLTVT.

For the CDR3, the DNA is TGTGCCAGTAGTATAGATACGGACAGGGCCTCCTATGGCTACACCTTC. Translation gives CASSIDTDRASYGYTF. J is TRBJ1-2 and V is TRBV19; 8 bases fit TRBD1. V trimming: 0 bases; J trimming: 4 bases; junction bases outside the gene matches: 7. The germline V gene encodes CDR1 LNHDA and CDR2 SQIVND (reference sequence). The CDR3 contains 16 residues.

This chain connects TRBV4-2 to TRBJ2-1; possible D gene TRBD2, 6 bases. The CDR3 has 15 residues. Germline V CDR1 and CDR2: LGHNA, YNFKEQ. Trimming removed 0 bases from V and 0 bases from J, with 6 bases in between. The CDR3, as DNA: TGTGCCAGCAGCCAAGAGGGGGGCTCCTACAATGAGCAGTTCTTC. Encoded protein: CASSQEGGSYNEQFF.

This CDR3 reads CASSEATRDRGYEQYF. CDR3 bases: TGTGCCAGCAGTGAAGCAACCCGGGACAGGGGCTACGAGCAGTACTTC. V is TRBV6-1 and J is TRBJ2-7; TRBD1 aligns across 10 bases. The CDR3 has 16 amino acids. The V gene end was trimmed by 0 bases and the J gene end by 3 bases; junction bases not matched to a gene: 5. The germline V gene encodes CDR1 MNHNS and CDR2 SASEGT.